What follows are 27 T cell receptor beta chains derived from one specimen sequenced in a study of regulatory T cells in long-lasting Graves disease. Time point given: newly diagnosed GD, antithyroid drugs for less than 3 months. PBMC-derived RNA was used for the TCR library. Researchers made TCR beta libraries by using iRepertoire HTBI primers and running Arm-PCR on CDR3 regions. Via MiXCR, TCRdb re-called the multiplex PCR reads, giving one row per CDR3 protein. Counted here are about 360,000 distinct CDR3 sequences, 15% to 20% occurring once; the ten biggest clones make up over 20%. A further study also used this sample, focusing on T cells in Graves' hyperthyroidism and ophthalmopathy.

The sequences come from peripheral blood mononuclear cells (PBMCs), collected at new diagnosis, from a patient treated with antithyroid drugs. The receptors here all came from a woman between 18 and 30 years old with Graves disease.

This clonotype has at least ten counts. This chain links TRBV12-3 or TRBV12-4 with TRBJ2-5, with TRBD1 identical over 9 bases. The V and J ends lost 4 bases and 2 bases, in that order; junction bases with no gene match: 5. This CDR3 has 15 amino acids. CDR3 in amino acids: CASSWDRENQETQYF. The CDR3 coding sequence is TGTGCCAGCAGTTGGGACAGGGAGAATCAAGAGACCCAGTACTTC.

This clonotype was picked up many times. The CDR3 DNA reads TGTGCCAGCAGACCGGACAGCGCTAACTATGGCTACACCTTC. Amino acid sequence: CASRPDSANYGYTF. This chain connects TRBV2 to TRBJ1-2, with D maybe TRBD1 (6 bases). Per germline, CDR1 SNHLY and CDR2 FYNNEI. The length of the CDR3 is 14 residues. Deletions cut 6 bases from V and 0 bases from J, with 11 bases between.

With respect to this clonotype: A much larger clone differs from this one at a single base, so this may be a read error. This rearrangement joins TRBV6-2 or TRBV6-3 to TRBJ2-1, with TRBD2 matching over 8 bases. Losses at the gene ends were 7 bases for V and 10 bases for J; bases not matched to a gene: 18. The CDR3 totals 16 residues. The V gene's germline CDR1 is MNHEY and CDR2 SVGEGT. The DNA for the CDR3 is TGTGCCAGCATCACGAGAGCTCGGGAGGGCCGGCCCGAGCAGTTCTTC. Translation: CASITRAREGRPEQFF.

This clonotype was counted many times. The rearrangement uses TRBV9 and TRBJ2-2; TRBD2 matches 7 bases. The CDR3 is 16 amino acids. Germline trimming cut 0 bases from V and 1 base from J; bases unmatched to any gene: 3. The germline gives CDR1 SGDLS, CDR2 YYNGEE. The CDR3 sequence: CASSVGGGRNTGELFF. The CDR3 bases are TGTGCCAGCAGCGTAGGGGGAGGGAGGAACACCGGGGAGCTGTTTTTT.

This clonotype was counted ten times or more. The chain combines TRBV3-1 with TRBJ1-2, with D maybe TRBD1 (5 bases). The germline V gene encodes CDR1 LGHDT and CDR2 YNNKEL (reference sequence). The V end lost 4 bases, the J end lost 0 bases, and 12 bases lay between the germline ends. The CDR3 loop spans 15 amino acids. CDR3 sequence: CASSPSRTTNYGYTF. The CDR3 DNA sequence: TGTGCCAGCAGCCCATCCAGGACAACTAACTATGGCTACACCTTC.

This clonotype was seen at least ten times. The V call is TRBV6-1, the J call TRBJ2-7; no clear D gene. Looked up from germline, CDR1 is MNHNS and CDR2 is SASEGT. Trimming took 3 bases from V and 5 from J, leaving 5 bases between them. CDR3 length equals 11 residues. The CDR3 DNA sequence: TGTGCCAGCAGTGACACCCACGAGCAGTACTTC. It yields the protein CASSDTHEQYF.

This clonotype appeared a few times. The rearrangement links TRBV27 to TRBJ1-5; 9 nucleotides agree with TRBD1. J was trimmed by 4 bases and V by 4 bases; bases with no gene match: 5. Germline V gives CDR1 MNHEY, CDR2 SMNVEV (reference sequence). This CDR3 comprises 15 residues. CDR3 in amino acids: CASSYTTGGNQPQHF. DNA of the CDR3: TGTGCCAGCAGTTATACGACAGGGGGGAATCAGCCCCAGCATTTT.

This clonotype was detected many times. The genes are TRBV10-1 and TRBJ1-1; tentative D call: TRBD1 (5 bases). Trimming took off 0 bases at V and 11 bases at J, with 10 bases between the two ends. Per the germline V gene, CDR1 is WNHNN and CDR2 is SYGVQD (reference sequence). This CDR3 is 12 amino acids long. The CDR3 region is CASSESNRWAFF. As DNA, the CDR3 is TGCGCCAGCAGTGAGTCGAACAGGTGGGCTTTCTTT.

This clonotype was counted at least ten times. V gene TRBV5-5 combines with J gene TRBJ1-2, with 9 bases fitting TRBD1. The CDR3 is 15 amino acids. Germline V gene data show CDR1 as SGHKS and CDR2 as YYEKEE (reference sequence). V lost 5 bases and J lost 4; bases outside the gene matches: 9. The CDR3 sequence: CASRSTGGIGYGYTF. The CDR3 coding sequence is TGTGCCAGCAGATCTACAGGGGGCATCGGCTATGGCTACACCTTC. The full variable domain, rest sourced from reference TRBV5-5 and TRBJ1-2, is DAGVTQSPTHLIKTRGQQVTLRCSPISGHKSVSWYQQVLGQGPQFIFQYYEKEERGRGNFPDRFSARQFPNYSSELNVNALLLGDSALYLCASRSTGGIGYGYTFGSGTRLTVV.

This clonotype has more than one count but fewer than ten. V usage is TRBV4-2 and J usage is TRBJ1-5; 8 bases agree with TRBD1. Trimming cost V 3 bases and J 2 bases; bases outside gene matches: 6. Per germline, CDR1 LGHNA and CDR2 YNFKEQ. The CDR3 contains 16 residues. CDR3 sequence (DNA): TGTGCCAGCAGCCAGACAGGGGCGGGAGGCAATCAGCCCCAGCATTTT. Translated: CASSQTGAGGNQPQHF.

This clonotype was recorded at least ten times. The genes are TRBV28 and TRBJ2-1, with 13 nucleotides matching TRBD2. V was clipped by 6 bases and J by 4 bases; unmatched bases: 9. Germline V CDR1 and CDR2: MDHEN, SYDVKM. The CDR3 is 17 amino acids. The CDR3 DNA sequence: TGTGCCAGCAGAACTAGCGGGGGGGGGAGGTTTTACAATGAGCAGTTCTTC. Protein: CASRTSGGGRFYNEQFF. Looking up the rest from reference TRBV28 and TRBJ2-1 gives the full variable domain: DVKVTQSSRYLVKRTGEKVFLECVQDMDHENMFWYRQDPGLGLRLIYFSYDVKMKEKGDIPEGYSVSREKKERFSLILESASTNQTSMYLCASRTSGGGRFYNEQFFGPGTRLTVL.

V gene TRBV12-5 combines with J gene TRBJ2-3; D unclear. V lost 7 bases and J 2 bases, leaving 4 bases between the germline ends. The CDR3 sequence is 11 residues long. Germline values: CDR1 LGHNT, CDR2 FRNRAP. CDR3 loop: CASAYTDTQYF. CDR3 bases: TGTGCTAGTGCCTACACAGATACGCAGTATTTT.

This clonotype was observed at least ten times. The V gene is TRBV30, the J gene TRBJ1-5; a possible D gene is TRBD1 (6 bases). Trimming pared 1 base from V and 6 bases from J, leaving 10 bases between. The CDR3 spans 13 residues. CDR1 and CDR2 from the germline V gene are GTSNPN and SVGIG (reference sequence). CDR3 nucleotides: TGTGCCTGGAGTGGGGGGCAGGGTCAGCCCCAGCATTTT. It is translated as CAWSGGQGQPQHF. The full variable domain, completed using reference TRBV30 and TRBJ1-5, is SQTIHQWPATLVQPVGSPLSLECTVEGTSNPNLYWYRQAAGRGLQLLFYSVGIGQISSEVPQNLSASRPQDRQFILSSKKLLLSDSGFYLCAWSGGQGQPQHFGDGTRLSIL.

This clonotype was detected many times. The rearrangement links TRBV7-8 to TRBJ2-3; 7 bases agree with TRBD1. Germline CDR1 reads SGHVS; CDR2 reads FQNEAQ. The length of the CDR3 is 16 residues. Trimming at V came to 5 bases and at J to 0 bases, leaving 8 bases not matched to a gene. CDR3 sequence reads: CASSQLEGASTDTQYF. Here the CDR3 DNA reads TGTGCCAGCAGCCAGCTAGAGGGGGCAAGCACAGATACGCAGTATTTT. The full variable domain, completed using reference TRBV7-8 and TRBJ2-3, is GAGVSQSPRYKVAKRGQDVALRCDPISGHVSLFWYQQALGQGPEFLTYFQNEAQLDKSGLPSDRFFAERPEGSVSTLKIQRTQQEDSAVYLCASSQLEGASTDTQYFGPGTRLTVL.

The rearrangement joins TRBV2 to TRBJ1-6; no clear D gene. The CDR3 has 12 residues. Germline V gene lookup returns CDR1 SNHLY and CDR2 FYNNEI. V lost 6 bases and J lost 14, with 14 bases in between. As DNA, the CDR3 is TGTGCCAGCAGAGACCAACCCGCGGCCCTCCACTTT. The encoded protein is CASRDQPAALHF.

The table lists this clonotype with many counts. V gene TRBV7-6 combines with J gene TRBJ2-7; 12 bases agree with TRBD2. The V segment lost 4 bases and the J segment 3 bases; nucleotides outside the gene matches: 4. CDR3 length equals 15 residues. Germline assignment: CDR1 SGHVS and CDR2 FNYEAQ. CDR3 amino acids: CASSSGLAGIYEQYF. The CDR3 DNA follows: TGTGCCAGCAGCTCGGGACTAGCGGGCATCTACGAGCAGTACTTC.

There are many counts of this clonotype. This chain joins TRBV18 and TRBJ1-3, with D maybe TRBD1 (6 bases). V lost 2 bases, J lost 0 bases, and 8 bases lay in between. The CDR3 has 15 amino acids. Germline V gives CDR1 KGHSH, CDR2 LQKENI. The CDR3 DNA reads TGTGCCAGCTCACCAGTGGACAGCTCTGGAAACACCATATATTTT. It codes for CASSPVDSSGNTIYF.

This clonotype came up a few times. This chain links TRBV27 with TRBJ2-7; D is ambiguous. Germline lookup yields CDR1 MNHEY and CDR2 SMNVEV (reference sequence). CDR3 length equals 11 residues. The V end was cut by 8 bases, the J end by 2 bases, with 7 bases between. The CDR3 loop reads CASCAPYEQYF. CDR3 nucleotides: TGTGCCAGCTGCGCGCCCTACGAGCAGTACTTC.

CDR3 in DNA: TGTGCCAGTAGTTCCCCGGGACACCTTGAAGCTTTCTTT. Amino acids: CASSSPGHLEAFF. This sequence joins TRBV19 and TRBJ1-1; weak D call: TRBD1 (6 bases). V was cut by 5 bases and J by 7 bases, with 14 bases left in between. This CDR3 has 13 amino acids. Germline values: CDR1 LNHDA, CDR2 SQIVND (reference sequence). Supplemented by reference TRBV19 and TRBJ1-1, the full variable domain reads DGGITQSPKYLFRKEGQNVTLSCEQNLNHDAMYWYRQDPGQGLRLIYYSQIVNDFQKGDIAEGYSVSREKKESFPLTVTSAQKNPTAFYLCASSSPGHLEAFFGQGTRLTVV.

This clonotype was seen many times. This chain joins TRBV30 and TRBJ2-1, with a possible D match to TRBD2 (6 bases). Germline loops: CDR1 GTSNPN, CDR2 SVGIG (reference sequence). V gave up 4 bases and J gave up 9 bases, with 19 bases separating them. The CDR3 is 14 amino acids. The CDR3 protein is CAWMVNVKAGEQFF. CDR3 nucleotide sequence: TGTGCCTGGATGGTCAACGTAAAAGCGGGTGAGCAGTTCTTC.

This clonotype was seen repeatedly, ten times or more. V gene TRBV12-3 or TRBV12-4 combines with J gene TRBJ2-7; tentatively, D is TRBD2 (6 bases). The ends were cut back, 1 base at V and 3 bases at J, with 13 bases in the middle. The CDR3 consists of 15 residues. CDR3 DNA sequence: TGTGCCAGCAGTTTAGGGGACTCCCGGGACTACGAGCAGTACTTC. It yields the protein CASSLGDSRDYEQYF.

The sample holds a few counts of this clonotype. The chain joins TRBV20-1 to TRBJ2-5; the match to TRBD2 covers 7 bases. This CDR3 spans 15 amino acids. From germline, CDR1 is DFQATT and CDR2 SNEGSKA (reference sequence). V trimming: 3 bases; J trimming: 5 bases; junction bases outside the gene matches: 12. This CDR3 reads CSASRSRGLGETQYF. CDR3 nucleotides: TGCAGTGCTAGTCGCTCGCGGGGGTTAGGGGAGACCCAGTACTTC.

V usage is TRBV27 and J usage is TRBJ1-4; D is ambiguous. V lost 2 bases and J lost 4, with 14 bases in between. There are 16 residues in the CDR3. Per germline, CDR1 MNHEY and CDR2 SMNVEV (reference sequence). The CDR3: CASSLTPLGYNEKLFF. The CDR3 DNA is TGTGCCAGCAGTTTAACCCCCCTCGGATATAATGAAAAACTGTTTTTT.

This clonotype occurred a few times. The DNA of the CDR3 is TGCAGTGCTAGGGACAGGATAAACACTGAAGCTTTCTTT. It codes for CSARDRINTEAFF. V and J are TRBV20-1 and TRBJ1-1; 7 nucleotides line up with TRBD1. J was trimmed by 2 bases and V by 3 bases; bases with no gene match: 3. Germline CDR1 DFQATT, CDR2 SNEGSKA (reference sequence). The CDR3 runs to 13 residues.

This clonotype was seen a few times. The chain joins TRBV5-6 to TRBJ1-6; D call uncertain. The CDR3 has 15 residues. Trimming cost V 5 bases and J 0 bases, with 9 bases left between them. The germline CDR1 and CDR2 sequences are SGHDT and YYEEEE. This CDR3 is CASRFGSSYNSPLHF. The CDR3, as DNA: TGTGCCAGCAGATTCGGGAGCTCCTATAATTCACCCCTCCACTTT.

This clonotype was seen repeatedly, ten times or more. This rearrangement joins TRBV3-1 to TRBJ2-1; D may be TRBD1 or TRBD2 (5 bases each). The CDR3 has 16 amino acids. CDR1 and CDR2 (germline): LGHDT, YNNKEL (reference sequence). The V gene lost 0 bases and the J gene lost 3 bases, with 12 bases spanning the gap. As DNA, the CDR3 is TGTGCCAGCAGCCAAGATATTGGGGGATTCTACAATGAGCAGTTCTTC. Its protein is CASSQDIGGFYNEQFF.

This clonotype was recorded at least ten times. This sequence joins TRBV10-1 and TRBJ1-1; 11 bases are a match to TRBD1. This CDR3 spans 17 amino acids. V gave up 4 bases and J gave up 1 base; unmatched junction bases: 8. Germline CDR1 WNHNN, CDR2 SYGVQD (reference sequence). The CDR3 nucleotides are TGCGCCAGCAGTGGTGCACCGGGACAGGGGGAGAACACTGAAGCTTTCTTT. Protein: CASSGAPGQGENTEAFF.